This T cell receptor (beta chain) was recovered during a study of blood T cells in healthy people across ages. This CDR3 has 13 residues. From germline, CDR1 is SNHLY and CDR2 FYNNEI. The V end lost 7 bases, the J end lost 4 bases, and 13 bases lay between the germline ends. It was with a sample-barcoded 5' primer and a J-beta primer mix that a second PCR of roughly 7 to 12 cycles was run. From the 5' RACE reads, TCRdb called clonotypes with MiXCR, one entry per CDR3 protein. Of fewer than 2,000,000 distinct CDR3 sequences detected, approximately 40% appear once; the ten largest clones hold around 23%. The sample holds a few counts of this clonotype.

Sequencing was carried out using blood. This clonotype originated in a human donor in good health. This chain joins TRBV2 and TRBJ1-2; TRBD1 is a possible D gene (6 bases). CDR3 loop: CASKQGESYGYTF. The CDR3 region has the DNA TGTGCCAGCAAACAGGGAGAGTCCTATGGCTACACCTTC.